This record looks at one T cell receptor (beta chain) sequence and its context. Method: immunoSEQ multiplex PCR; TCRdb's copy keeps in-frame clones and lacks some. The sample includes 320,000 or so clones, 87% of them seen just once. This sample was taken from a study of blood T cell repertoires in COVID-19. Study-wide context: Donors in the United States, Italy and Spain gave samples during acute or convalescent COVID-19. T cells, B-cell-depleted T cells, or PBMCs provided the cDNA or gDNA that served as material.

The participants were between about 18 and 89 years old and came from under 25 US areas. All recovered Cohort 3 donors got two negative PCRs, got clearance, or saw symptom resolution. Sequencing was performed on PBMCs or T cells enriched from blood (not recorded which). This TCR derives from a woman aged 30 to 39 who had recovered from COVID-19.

Here the CDR3 DNA reads TGTGCCAGCAGCTTAGTTCCAGGAACCTATAATTCACCCCTCCACTTT. Translated, it gives CASSLVPGTYNSPLHF. The chain has TRBV5-6 and TRBJ1-6, with D unclear. CDR1 is SGHDT, CDR2 YYEEEE, per germline. Trimming left V 2 bases short and J 2 bases short, with 11 bases between. The CDR3 sequence is 16 residues long.